This TCR beta chain is from a study of blood T cell repertoires in COVID-19. Study-wide background: T cells, B-cell-depleted T cells, or PBMCs provided the cDNA or gDNA that served as material.

This CDR3 has 14 amino acids. The germline V gene encodes CDR1 SGHTA and CDR2 FQGTGA. The ends were cut back, 6 bases at V and 3 bases at J, with 14 bases in the middle. The protocol was immunoSEQ multiplex PCR, while the TCRdb copy is restricted to in-frame clones and leaves out a portion. This table has about 170,000 clones, less than 80% appearing once. The rearrangement links TRBV7-3 to TRBJ1-1, with D perhaps TRBD1 (5 bases). This receptor was identified in an older woman in a cohort exposed to, infected with or recovered from COVID-19 (not recorded which). Specimen: PBMCs or T cells enriched from blood (not recorded which). CDR3 region: CASSRDSSYTEAFF. CDR3 bases: TGTGCCAGCAGTCGGGACTCTTCTTACACTGAAGCTTTCTTT.